A single sample gave rise to the 11 T cell receptor beta chains below, sequenced in a study of persistence of HIV-infected CD4 T cells (dated by TCRdb to between 2020 and 2021). No cognate antigen is known for these TCRs. The treatment or condition label, as the study defines it: suppressive antiretroviral therapy. Lysates of CMV-infected fibroblasts at around 10 ug/mL were used to stimulate the cells. Memory populations depleted of antigen-responding cells were obtained by sorting nonresponding CD40L-negative CD69-negative CD45RO-high memory CD4+ T cells. TCRbeta repertoires were sequenced from genomic DNA with the immunoSEQ hsTCRB assay version 4 in survey mode. Here the immuneACCESS table is served through TCRdb, limited to in-frame sequences with V and J called. Missing clones are a known gap in these copies; in checked studies unresolved V genes cover under half, and the rest lacks a known reason. The sample table contains more than 25,000 clones; only one count was recorded for approximately 78% of them. The ten largest clones take up roughly 0.81% of the sample.

The sample consisted of CD4+ T cells sorted from PBMCs after roughly 20-hour stimulation, taken from a patient who received antiretroviral therapy. The label giving this sample's cell subset or site can be read as: CD40L-CD69- CD45RO-high memory CD4 T cells not responding to CMV lysate. Receptor source: an adult woman with HIV who was CMV-seropositive.

The V gene is TRBV7-8, the J gene TRBJ1-1, with D hard to call. The V and J ends lost 1 base and 5 bases respectively, with 17 bases between them. Germline V gene sequence: CDR1 SGHVS, CDR2 FQNEAQ. This CDR3 is built from 16 residues. This CDR3 reads CASSLVGWGSGTEAFF. The CDR3 DNA sequence: TGTGCCAGCAGCTTAGTGGGTTGGGGTAGTGGGACTGAAGCTTTCTTT.

This clone has only a few counts. The V gene is TRBV29-1, the J gene TRBJ1-5; 7 bases map to TRBD1. The J segment lost 6 bases and the V segment lost 5 bases, leaving 7 bases of the junction unmatched. Looked up from germline, CDR1 is SQVTM and CDR2 is ANQGSEA. This CDR3 is 13 amino acids long. The CDR3 protein is CSVRDSDGQPQHF. The CDR3 DNA reads TGCAGCGTTAGGGACAGCGACGGTCAGCCCCAGCATTTT.

V and J are TRBV19 and TRBJ1-4; tentative D call: TRBD1 (6 bases). Germline lookup yields CDR1 LNHDA and CDR2 SQIVND (reference sequence). The CDR3 loop spans 14 amino acids. Trimming pared 6 bases from V and 6 bases from J, leaving 14 bases between. CDR3 DNA sequence: TGTGCCAGTAGCGGTTCCGGGGGCCATGAAAAACTGTTTTTT. It yields the protein CASSGSGGHEKLFF.

The V call is TRBV6-5, the J call TRBJ2-5; 11 bases align to TRBD2. The germline CDR1 and CDR2 sequences are MNHEY and SVGAGI. V gave up 5 bases and J gave up 5 bases; unmatched junction bases: 7. The CDR3 consists of 15 residues. For the CDR3, the DNA is TGTGCCAGCAGTATACTAGCGGGGGAAGGGGAGACCCAGTACTTC. Translated: CASSILAGEGETQYF.

The chain combines TRBV29-1 with TRBJ2-1; 9 bases line up with TRBD1. CDR1 is SQVTM, CDR2 ANQGSEA, per germline. This CDR3 contains 13 residues. The junction had 7 bases not matched to a gene; V was cut back by 7 bases and J by 6 bases. The CDR3 DNA is TGCAGCGGACAGGGGGGGTATCCCAATGAGCAGTTCTTC. Translation: CSGQGGYPNEQFF.

The rearrangement joins TRBV19 to TRBJ1-6, with TRBD1 identical over 8 bases. The trim removed 8 bases at V and 6 bases at J, leaving 9 bases unmatched. CDR1 and CDR2 from the germline V gene are LNHDA and SQIVND (reference sequence). CDR3 length equals 15 residues. CDR3 protein: CASQQGVISNSPLHF. CDR3 nucleotide sequence: TGTGCCAGTCAACAGGGGGTGATAAGTAATTCACCCCTCCACTTT.

This rearrangement joins TRBV29-1 to TRBJ1-1; 11 positions match TRBD1. This CDR3 region has 13 residues. The germline V gene has CDR1 SQVTM and CDR2 ANQGSEA. V lost 8 bases and J lost 4; bases outside the gene matches: 6. The CDR3 region has the DNA TGCAGCTCGGGACAGGGGGTGGGCACTGAAGCTTTCTTT. Encoded protein: CSSGQGVGTEAFF.

The chain is built from TRBV6-5 and TRBJ1-1; 7 bases map to TRBD1. This CDR3 contains 14 residues. The J segment lost 5 bases and the V segment lost 5 bases, leaving 8 bases of the junction unmatched. Germline loops: CDR1 MNHEY, CDR2 SVGAGI. The chain's CDR3 is CASSPTGRSTEAFF. In nucleotides, the CDR3 is TGTGCCAGCAGTCCGACAGGGAGGAGTACTGAAGCTTTCTTT.

V and J are TRBV18 and TRBJ2-3; a weak D match, TRBD1 (5 bases). Germline V gives CDR1 KGHSH, CDR2 LQKENI. V gave up 1 base and J gave up 1 base, with 12 bases separating them. The CDR3 has 16 amino acids. The CDR3 DNA follows: TGTGCCAGCTCACCACTTTGGGGCAGGGGCACAGATACGCAGTATTTT. This sequence encodes CASSPLWGRGTDTQYF.

The V and J genes are TRBV6-5 and TRBJ2-7, with 7 bases that match TRBD2. V lost 7 bases, J lost 0 bases, and 3 bases stayed unmatched. The CDR3 consists of 13 residues. The germline V gene encodes CDR1 MNHEY and CDR2 SVGAGI. The CDR3: CASTSGSSYEQYF. The CDR3 DNA follows: TGTGCCAGCACTAGCGGTAGCTCCTACGAGCAGTACTTC.

In its sample, this clone was seen a few times. The rearrangement joins TRBV19 to TRBJ1-5; D remains ambiguous. The germline V and J ends were trimmed by 6 bases and 3 bases, with 12 bases remaining between them. The CDR3 has 14 residues. Germline V gives CDR1 LNHDA, CDR2 SQIVND (reference sequence). The CDR3 is CASRPPNTNQPQHF. CDR3 DNA: TGTGCCAGTAGGCCTCCGAATACCAATCAGCCCCAGCATTTT.